Listed below are T cell receptor beta chains from one sample, sequenced in a study of cytomegalovirus exposure and HLA in healthy donors. Method: immunoSEQ multiplex PCR; TCRdb's copy keeps in-frame clones and lacks some. The sample holds some 130,000 clones, around 80% seen once. Sequencing was done on a sample of PBMCs. These receptors all stem from a man aged 40-49 years in good health and CMV-seropositive. Both conserved end residues are part of each CDR3. The D gene is left open where the match is weak. Only part of the rows carry a size: once, few, many, or a class if the clone is expanded.

.	TRBJ2-2	.	TRBV7-9	CASTLNTGELFF	TGTGCCAGCACCCTGAACACCGGGGAGCTGTTTTTT
.	TRBJ2-7	.	TRBV19	CATAGASLEQYF	TGTGCTACGGCGGGGGCGTCACTCGAGCAGTACTTC
.	TRBJ1-3	.	TRBV5-1	CASSQRHSETGNTIYF	TGCGCCAGCAGCCAAAGACACAGTGAGACTGGAAACACCATATATTTT
.	TRBJ1-2	.	TRBV4-2	CASSQDWGQKGYTF	TGTGCCAGCAGCCAGGACTGGGGACAAAAAGGCTACACCTTC
TRBD2	TRBJ2-1	few	TRBV7-9	CASSSAASGRSDEQFF	TGTGCCAGCAGCTCCGCGGCTAGCGGGAGATCCGATGAGCAGTTCTTC
.	TRBJ1-1	.	TRBV19	CASTDYGGRTEAFF	TGTGCCAGTACCGATTATGGGGGGAGGACTGAAGCTTTCTTT
.	TRBJ1-1	.	TRBV11-2	CASSPYLTEAFF	TGTGCCAGCAGCCCCTATCTCACTGAAGCTTTCTTT
TRBD2	TRBJ2-1	.	TRBV7-9	CASSWSGLAGGDEQFF	TGTGCCAGCAGCTGGTCGGGACTAGCGGGAGGGGATGAGCAGTTCTTC
TRBD1	TRBJ1-2	.	TRBV2	CASNSGQVYGYTF	TGTGCCAGCAATTCCGGACAGGTCTATGGCTACACCTTC
.	TRBJ1-1	.	TRBV30	CAWNVWGQGGWGTEAFF	TGTGCCTGGAATGTCTGGGGCCAAGGTGGTTGGGGCACTGAAGCTTTCTTT
.	TRBJ1-1	.	TRBV19	CASSISNGGTEAFF	TGTGCCAGTAGTATCAGTAACGGAGGCACTGAAGCTTTCTTT
TRBD1	TRBJ2-7	few	TRBV25-1	CASSFTGAGEQYF	TGTGCCAGCAGTTTCACAGGGGCAGGGGAGCAGTACTTC
.	TRBJ2-7	.	TRBV4-1	CASSQQWSSLYEQYF	TGCGCCAGCAGCCAACAATGGTCATCACTCTACGAGCAGTACTTC
.	TRBJ1-4	once	TRBV6-1	CASSESILRTNEKLFF	TGTGCCAGCAGTGAAAGTATCCTCAGAACTAATGAAAAACTGTTTTTT
.	TRBJ1-5	.	TRBV6-5	CASSWGRDQPQHF	TGTGCCAGCAGCTGGGGCAGGGATCAGCCCCAGCATTTT
TRBD2	TRBJ2-7	.	TRBV28	CASSGLAGANEQYF	TGTGCCAGCAGCGGACTAGCGGGAGCCAACGAGCAGTACTTC
.	TRBJ1-2	.	TRBV5-6	CASSLAANYGYTF	TGTGCCAGCAGCTTGGCTGCTAACTATGGCTACACCTTC
TRBD1	TRBJ1-2	.	TRBV7-2	CASSPETGANYGYTF	TGTGCCAGCAGCCCGGAGACAGGGGCCAACTATGGCTACACCTTC
TRBD1	TRBJ2-7	.	TRBV19	CASSTGTGTYEQYF	TGTGCCAGTAGTACTGGGACAGGGACCTACGAGCAGTACTTC
.	TRBJ1-2	.	TRBV28	CASSLVRTEVGYTF	TGTGCCAGCAGTTTGGTGAGGACAGAAGTTGGCTACACCTTC
TRBD2	TRBJ2-7	.	TRBV19	CASSPAGTRGDSYEQYF	TGTGCCAGTAGTCCAGCCGGGACTAGAGGGGACTCCTACGAGCAGTACTTC
.	TRBJ1-1	.	TRBV2	CASSNQDPNTEAFF	TGTGCCAGCAGTAACCAGGATCCGAACACTGAAGCTTTCTTT
TRBD2	TRBJ2-3	.	TRBV6-6	CASRSGLAGAGDTQYF	TGTGCCAGCAGGTCAGGACTAGCGGGAGCCGGAGATACGCAGTATTTT
TRBD1	TRBJ2-1	.	TRBV27	CASSSGTGEYNEQFF	TGTGCCAGCAGTTCGGGGACAGGGGAATACAATGAGCAGTTCTTC
TRBD1	TRBJ1-2	.	TRBV20-1	CSAIRGGYTF	TGCAGTGCTATCAGGGGGGGCTACACCTTC
.	TRBJ2-3	.	TRBV4-1	CASSQVLLIATDTQYF	TGCGCCAGCAGCCAAGTCTTACTCATAGCGACAGATACGCAGTATTTT
TRBD1	TRBJ1-1	.	TRBV27	CASSFYRGYEAFF	TGTGCCAGCAGTTTCTACAGGGGGTACGAAGCTTTCTTT
TRBD2	TRBJ2-1	.	TRBV5-6	CASVVAGVYNEQFF	TGTGCTAGCGTCGTAGCGGGGGTCTACAATGAGCAGTTCTTC
TRBD2	TRBJ2-5	once	TRBV6-5	CAIGRAGGTQETQYF	TGTGCCATCGGCCGGGCGGGGGGGACCCAAGAGACCCAGTACTTC
TRBD1	TRBJ2-7	.	TRBV6-1	CASTLQGASYEQYF	TGTGCCAGCACCCTACAGGGGGCATCCTACGAGCAGTACTTC
.	TRBJ1-5	.	TRBV5-1	CASSRGGAGNQPQHF	TGCGCCAGCAGCAGGGGGGGGGCTGGCAATCAGCCCCAGCATTTT
TRBD1	TRBJ1-1	.	TRBV18	CASSPIRGTENTEAFF	TGTGCCAGCTCACCGATTAGGGGGACAGAGAACACTGAAGCTTTCTTT
TRBD1	TRBJ2-7	.	TRBV13	CASTSQGQGNEQYF	TGTGCCAGCACCAGTCAGGGACAGGGGAACGAGCAGTACTTC
.	TRBJ2-7	once	TRBV4-2	CASSRRGAPGASSYEQYF	TGTGCCAGCAGCCGCCGCGGGGCCCCCGGGGCTAGCTCCTACGAGCAGTACTTC
.	TRBJ2-7	once	TRBV28	CASSGPGEIYEQYF	TGTGCCAGCAGTGGACCAGGGGAGATCTACGAGCAGTACTTC
TRBD1	TRBJ1-1	few	TRBV28	CASSFRDRGQMNTEAFF	TGTGCCAGCAGTTTTAGGGACAGGGGACAAATGAACACTGAAGCTTTCTTT
.	TRBJ2-3	.	TRBV5-5	CASSLDRGTDTQYF	TGTGCCAGCAGCTTGGACAGGGGCACAGATACGCAGTATTTT
.	TRBJ2-2	.	TRBV7-6	CASSPTRGSGNTGELFF	TGTGCCAGCAGCCCCACGAGGGGTAGCGGGAACACCGGGGAGCTGTTTTTT
TRBD2	TRBJ2-1	once	TRBV29-1	CSGRGTSGSWSNEQFF	TGCAGCGGGAGGGGGACTAGCGGGAGCTGGTCCAATGAGCAGTTCTTC
TRBD1	TRBJ1-1	.	TRBV15	CATLDRDRTEAFF	TGTGCCACCTTAGACAGGGATCGTACTGAAGCTTTCTTT
.	TRBJ1-5	.	TRBV4-1	CASSQVTREAPIILPQHF	TGCGCCAGCAGCCAAGTTACCCGGGAGGCCCCTATAATCTTGCCCCAGCATTTT
.	TRBJ1-1	.	TRBV7-9	CASSLGTLNTEAFF	TGTGCCAGCAGCTTAGGGACACTGAACACTGAAGCTTTCTTT
.	TRBJ1-1	.	TRBV19	CASSMGQGGLHTEAFF	TGTGCCAGTAGTATGGGCCAGGGCGGTCTCCACACTGAAGCTTTCTTT
.	TRBJ2-2	.	TRBV29-1	CSVLRTPNTGELFF	TGCAGCGTTCTCAGAACCCCGAACACCGGGGAGCTGTTTTTT
.	TRBJ1-2	.	TRBV4-2	CASSQDAGQNYGYTF	TGTGCCAGCAGCCAAGATGCAGGCCAAAACTATGGCTACACCTTC
.	TRBJ1-5	.	TRBV5-4	CASSEGDQPQHF	TGTGCCAGCAGCGAGGGGGATCAGCCCCAGCATTTT
.	TRBJ2-1	.	TRBV27	CASSSPGKSYNEQFF	TGTGCCAGCAGTTCTCCAGGGAAGTCCTACAATGAGCAGTTCTTC
.	TRBJ2-2	.	TRBV14	CASSQDLPDYTGELFF	TGTGCCAGCAGCCAAGATCTCCCGGACTACACCGGGGAGCTGTTTTTT
.	TRBJ2-7	.	TRBV27	CATSKVAGRYEQYF	TGTGCTACCAGCAAGGTTGCAGGGCGCTACGAGCAGTACTTC
TRBD2	TRBJ2-2	.	TRBV15	CATKGQRGLGGELFF	TGTGCCACCAAAGGACAGCGGGGGCTCGGGGGGGAGCTGTTTTTT
.	TRBJ1-5	.	TRBV2	CASSDLQQSNQPQHF	TGTGCCAGCAGTGACTTACAACAGAGCAATCAGCCCCAGCATTTT